This T cell receptor (beta chain) is drawn from a study of breast tumors, draining lymph nodes, adjacent tissues. General study points: Tumors had less TCR diversity than lymph nodes, more than nontumor tissue.

Samples came from axillary lymph nodes draining the breast cancer. TCRdb re-derived calls from the multiplex PCR reads in MiXCR, one entry per CDR3 protein. The sample has roughly 130,000 distinct CDR3 sequences; 30% to 35% are singletons. This clonotype was seen at least ten times. What it binds is not known. The TCR was taken from a female donor with breast cancer. Some clones in this sample may be carry-over from other donors' samples. The sequenced material came from axillary lymph node tissue.

The CDR3 bases are TGTGCCAGCTCAGGGGACAGATTGAGCACAGATACGCAGTATTTT. Its protein is CASSGDRLSTDTQYF. V usage is TRBV18 and J usage is TRBJ2-3; TRBD1 aligns across 7 bases. The CDR3 consists of 15 residues. V trimming: 5 bases; J trimming: 0 bases; junction bases outside the gene matches: 5. Germline CDR1 reads KGHSH; CDR2 reads LQKENI.